The 8 T cell receptor beta chains listed next were all sequenced from one sample in a study of T cells in Graves' hyperthyroidism and ophthalmopathy. Researchers amplified the TCR beta CDR3 regions from RNA transcripts. The primer set for the first-round RT-PCR of the TCR CDR3 was HTBI. TCRdb reprocessed the multiplex PCR reads via MiXCR and lists one record per CDR3 protein. The sample has hundreds of thousands of distinct CDR3 sequences, about half seen once. Sequenced sample: peripheral blood or thyroid tissue (not recorded which). Receptor source: a woman aged 18-29 years with Graves' hyperthyroidism.

A word on this clonotype: This may arise from a read error, as a much more abundant clone is one base away. The chain couples TRBV7-9 to TRBJ2-7; TRBD2 matches at 13 bases. CDR1 is SEHNR, CDR2 FQNEAQ, per germline (reference sequence). V lost 5 bases to trimming and J lost 1 base; unmatched junction nucleotides: 2. The CDR3 is 15 amino acids. CDR3: CASSALAGGSYEQYF. The CDR3 region has the DNA TGTGCCAGCAGCGCACTAGCGGGAGGGTCCTACGAGCAGTACTTC.

There are many counts of this clonotype. V gene TRBV7-2 combines with J gene TRBJ1-1; D is uncertain. The V end was cut by 2 bases, the J end by 7 bases, with 14 bases between. The CDR3 has 14 amino acids. Germline assignment: CDR1 SGHTA and CDR2 FQGNSA. CDR3 residues: CASSLLSPRSEAFF. For the CDR3, the DNA is TGTGCCAGCAGCTTATTGTCCCCCCGGAGTGAAGCTTTCTTT.

The table lists this clonotype with many counts. J is TRBJ1-6 and V is TRBV2; 10 bases line up with TRBD1. The CDR3 is 14 amino acids. V trimming: 6 bases; J trimming: 8 bases; junction bases outside the gene matches: 4. The germline gives CDR1 SNHLY, CDR2 FYNNEI. The CDR3, as DNA: TGTGCCAGCAGAGGACAGGGGGTGTATTCACCCCTCCACTTT. It encodes CASRGQGVYSPLHF. The complete variable domain, with remaining parts taken from reference TRBV2 and TRBJ1-6, reads EPEVTQTPSHQVTQMGQEVILRCVPISNHLYFYWYRQILGQKVEFLVSFYNNEISEKSEIFDDQFSVERPDGSNFTLKIRSTKLEDSAMYFCASRGQGVYSPLHFGNGTRLTVT.

This clonotype was picked up many times. The genes are TRBV2 and TRBJ1-2, with TRBD1 matching over 10 bases. From germline, CDR1 is SNHLY and CDR2 FYNNEI. The CDR3 totals 15 residues. Trimming at V came to 6 bases and at J to 4 bases, leaving 8 bases not matched to a gene. CDR3 region: CASRTGTGVSYGYTF. CDR3 nucleotides: TGTGCCAGCAGGACCGGGACAGGGGTATCCTATGGCTACACCTTC.

Ten or more counts support this clonotype. The chain employs TRBV7-2 and TRBJ2-2; D unresolved. There are 11 residues in the CDR3. In germline, CDR1 is SGHTA, CDR2 FQGNSA. V gave up 6 bases and J gave up 7 bases, with 6 bases separating them. The CDR3 DNA sequence: TGTGCCAGCAGGGAGCTCGGGGAGCTGTTTTTT. This translates into CASRELGELFF.

A note on this clonotype: A read error may explain this, as a much larger clone is one base away. V usage is TRBV7-6 and J usage is TRBJ2-7; D unclear. Trimming stripped 8 bases from V and 1 base from J, with 12 bases between. The CDR3 is 13 amino acids. Germline loops: CDR1 SGHVS, CDR2 FNYEAQ. The CDR3 here is CASGPAVSYEQYF. The CDR3 DNA follows: TGTGCCAGCGGCCCGGCGGTGTCCTACGAGCAGTACTTC.

This clonotype was detected only once. The V and J genes are TRBV7-7 and TRBJ1-1; weak D call: TRBD1 (5 bases). CDR3 size: 14 residues. Looked up from germline, CDR1 is SSHAT and CDR2 is FNYEAQ (reference sequence). CDR3: CASSRGTGAVGAFF. Written as DNA, the CDR3 is TGTGCTAGCTCTAGGGGAACAGGCGCCGTAGGAGCTTTCTTT.

The chain is built from TRBV5-1 and TRBJ1-1; TRBD1 might be the D (5 bases). The CDR3 covers 17 residues. Trimming left V 4 bases short and J 0 bases short, with 19 bases between. Germline values: CDR1 SGHRS, CDR2 YFSETQ. CDR3 in amino acids: CASSPSVGAGMNTEAFF. The DNA of the CDR3 is TGCGCCAGCAGCCCTTCGGTCGGGGCGGGAATGAACACTGAAGCTTTCTTT.